The 18 T cell receptor beta chains in this list originate from one sample, sequenced in a study of lymphopenia after photon versus proton radiotherapy. Only in-frame clones appear in the TCRdb table, and some are missing; sequencing was by immunoSEQ multiplex PCR. The table includes about 30,000 clones, around nine tenths detected once. Sample: peripheral blood, taken from a patient treated with proton-based radiotherapy. The receptors derive from a woman between 55 and 75 years old with cholangiocarcinoma. Some clones in this sample may be carry-over from other donors' samples.

The chain has TRBV19 and TRBJ2-1; TRBD2 agrees at 7 bases. The CDR3 loop spans 14 amino acids. The V gene's germline CDR1 is LNHDA and CDR2 SQIVND (reference sequence). Trimming at V came to 6 bases and at J to 9 bases, leaving 11 bases not matched to a gene. The CDR3 is CASRTSIESSEQFF. The CDR3 nucleotides read TGTGCCAGTAGGACTAGCATCGAGTCCAGTGAGCAGTTCTTC.

V and J are TRBV20-1 and TRBJ2-3, with D perhaps TRBD2 (6 bases). Trimming left V 7 bases short and J 5 bases short, with 10 bases between. Germline CDR1 is DFQATT and CDR2 is SNEGSKA (reference sequence). This CDR3 has 11 amino acids. The CDR3 spells CSGAGRDTQYF. CDR3 coding DNA: TGCAGTGGGGCGGGACGAGATACGCAGTATTTT.

This clone was detected only a few times. The CDR3 DNA reads TGTGCCAGCAGCGCAACACAGGGAAGGGGGTTCTTC. Its translation: CASSATQGRGFF. The genes are TRBV7-2 and TRBJ2-1; possibly TRBD1 for D (6 bases). The CDR3 sequence is 12 residues long. Germline V gene sequence: CDR1 SGHTA, CDR2 FQGNSA. Trimming shortened V by 5 bases and J by 15 bases, and 17 bases separated the two germline ends.

V usage is TRBV9 and J usage is TRBJ1-1; D not certain. CDR1 and CDR2 (germline): SGDLS, YYNGEE. CDR3 length equals 14 residues. V was cut by 2 bases and J by 5 bases, with 13 bases left in between. CDR3 in DNA: TGTGCCAGCAGCGTGGAGGCGCTCTTTACTGAAGCTTTCTTT. This encodes CASSVEALFTEAFF.

This clone was detected once. V is TRBV11-2 and J is TRBJ2-7; TRBD2 matches 8 bases. The CDR3 is made up of 15 amino acids. The germline V gene encodes CDR1 SGHAT and CDR2 FQNNGV. Trimming at V came to 1 base and at J to 4 bases, leaving 6 bases not matched to a gene. The CDR3 sequence is CASSLVGLENYEQYF. CDR3 nucleotide sequence: TGTGCCAGCAGCTTAGTGGGACTAGAGAATTACGAGCAGTACTTC.

The chain uses TRBV7-6 and TRBJ2-1; TRBD2 matches 9 bases. The CDR3 loop spans 17 amino acids. With 4 bases clipped from V and 5 bases from J, the junction kept 12 bases outside the gene matches. In germline, CDR1 is SGHVS, CDR2 FNYEAQ. The CDR3 region has the DNA TGTGCCAGCAGCTCCCCGTACGCTAGCGGGGAGGACAATGAGCAGTTCTTC. Protein: CASSSPYASGEDNEQFF.

The J gene is TRBJ2-2, the V gene TRBV6-5; 7 nucleotides line up with TRBD2. V was clipped by 8 bases and J by 1 base; unmatched bases: 1. Germline CDR1 MNHEY, CDR2 SVGAGI. The CDR3 has 13 residues. CDR3: CASWGGNTGELFF. CDR3 nucleotide sequence: TGTGCCAGCTGGGGGGGGAACACCGGGGAGCTGTTTTTT.

In this sample, this clone turned up once. This chain uses TRBV7-6 with TRBJ2-5, with 8 bases that match TRBD2. The CDR3 sequence is 16 residues long. The germline gives CDR1 SGHVS, CDR2 FNYEAQ. After removal of 4 bases from V and 1 base from J, the junction contained 8 bases not matched to a gene. The CDR3 region is CASSSTVLAVQETQYF. CDR3 coding DNA: TGTGCCAGCAGCTCGACAGTACTAGCGGTCCAAGAGACCCAGTACTTC.

This rearrangement joins TRBV5-1 to TRBJ1-1; 7 bases map to TRBD1. V gave up 2 bases and J gave up 0 bases; unmatched junction bases: 1. The CDR3 has 14 residues. The germline CDR1 and CDR2 sequences are SGHRS and YFSETQ. The CDR3 DNA follows: TGCGCCAGCAGCTTTACAGGGGTGAACACTGAAGCTTTCTTT. It specifies CASSFTGVNTEAFF.

This clone turned up a few times. The chain is built from TRBV25-1 and TRBJ1-5, with D tentatively TRBD1 (5 bases). Germline loops: CDR1 MGHDK, CDR2 SYGVNS. V lost 6 bases, J lost 7 bases, and 10 bases lay in between. CDR3 length equals 12 residues. CDR3 protein: CASSKGSQPQHF. As DNA, the CDR3 is TGTGCCAGCAGCAAGGGGTCGCAGCCCCAGCATTTT.

The chain employs TRBV4-3 and TRBJ2-3; D perhaps matches TRBD2 (6 bases). Germline CDR1 and CDR2: LGHNA and YSLEER. Trimming shortened V by 3 bases and J by 4 bases, and 11 bases separated the two germline ends. The CDR3 has 14 amino acids. This CDR3 reads CASSQGWGADTQYF. CDR3 nucleotide sequence: TGCGCCAGCAGCCAGGGGTGGGGGGCAGATACGCAGTATTTT.

This rearrangement joins TRBV5-1 to TRBJ2-3, with D maybe TRBD2 (5 bases). Trimming took off 4 bases at V and 9 bases at J, with 15 bases between the two ends. Germline CDR1 SGHRS, CDR2 YFSETQ. The CDR3 covers 13 residues. DNA of the CDR3: TGCGCCAGCAGCCTACAAGACCGGGGAACGCAGTATTTT. Its translation: CASSLQDRGTQYF.

This chain connects TRBV6-1 to TRBJ2-5; maybe TRBD1 (6 bases). Per germline, CDR1 MNHNS and CDR2 SASEGT. Trimming took 0 bases from V and 5 from J, leaving 13 bases between them. This CDR3 contains 15 residues. CDR3 DNA sequence: TGTGCCAGCAGTGAAGCTTGGGGGCTATGGGAGACCCAGTACTTC. This translates into CASSEAWGLWETQYF.

This clone has only a few counts. The chain uses TRBV19 and TRBJ2-3; D may match TRBD1 or TRBD2 (5 bases each). The CDR3 runs 14 residues. Germline lookup yields CDR1 LNHDA and CDR2 SQIVND (reference sequence). V lost 6 bases to trimming and J lost 5 bases, with 15 bases between them. For the CDR3, the DNA is TGTGCCAGTAGCTCGAGGGGCCCACAAGATACGCAGTATTTT. This gives the protein CASSSRGPQDTQYF.

The chain uses TRBV29-1 and TRBJ2-3; D is unclear. The germline V gene encodes CDR1 SQVTM and CDR2 ANQGSEA. This CDR3 has 14 amino acids. Trimming stripped 4 bases from V and 6 bases from J, with 17 bases between. The CDR3 protein is CSVVVATSTDTQYF. CDR3 in DNA: TGCAGCGTTGTGGTGGCTACCTCCACTGATACGCAGTATTTT.

The chain joins TRBV19 to TRBJ1-5, with D possibly matching TRBD1 (6 bases). V was shortened by 3 bases and J by 0 bases, with 9 bases between the two germline ends. In germline, CDR1 is LNHDA, CDR2 SQIVND (reference sequence). This CDR3 is 15 amino acids long. This chain's CDR3 is CASSIAGDSNQPQHF. For the CDR3, the DNA is TGTGCCAGTAGTATTGCAGGGGATAGCAATCAGCCCCAGCATTTT.

The chain joins TRBV6-1 to TRBJ2-3; TRBD2 might be the D (7 bases). This CDR3 is built from 15 residues. CDR1 and CDR2 (germline): MNHNS, SASEGT. The V end was cut by 7 bases, the J end by 2 bases, with 16 bases between. The CDR3 DNA reads TGTGCCAGCACCACCTCTGCGGGGGCCACAGATACGCAGTATTTT. This translates into CASTTSAGATDTQYF.

The chain recombines TRBV25-1 with TRBJ1-5; a weak D match, TRBD1 (6 bases). The CDR3 is 14 amino acids. The germline gives CDR1 MGHDK, CDR2 SYGVNS. V was pared by 6 bases and J by 6 bases, with 15 bases between. The CDR3 DNA sequence: TGTGCCAGCAGGGACAGATCTTACGGTCAGCCCCAGCATTTT. Protein product: CASRDRSYGQPQHF.